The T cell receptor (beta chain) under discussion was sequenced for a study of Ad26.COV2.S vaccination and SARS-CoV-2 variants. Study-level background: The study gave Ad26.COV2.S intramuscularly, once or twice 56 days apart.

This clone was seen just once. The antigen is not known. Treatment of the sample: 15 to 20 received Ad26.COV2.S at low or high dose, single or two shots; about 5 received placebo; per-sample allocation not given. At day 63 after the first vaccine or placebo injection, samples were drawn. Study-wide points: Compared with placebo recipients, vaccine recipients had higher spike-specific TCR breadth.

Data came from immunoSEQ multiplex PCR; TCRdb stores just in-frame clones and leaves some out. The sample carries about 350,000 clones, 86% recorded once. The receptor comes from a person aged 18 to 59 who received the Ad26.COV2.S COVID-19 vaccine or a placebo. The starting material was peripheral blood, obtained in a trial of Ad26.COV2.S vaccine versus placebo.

In nucleotides, the CDR3 is TGTGCCAGCAGCCCGGGGGGAAACACTGAAGCTTTCTTT. Its translation: CASSPGGNTEAFF. This sequence joins TRBV7-2 and TRBJ1-1, with a tentative D call TRBD1 (5 bases). The ends were cut back, 5 bases at V and 2 bases at J, with 9 bases in the middle. The length of the CDR3 is 13 residues. Germline V lookup: CDR1 SGHTA, CDR2 FQGNSA.